These 22 T cell receptor beta chains were all obtained from the same sample, sequenced in a study of beta chain features in type 1 diabetes. Expressed TCRB transcripts got sequenced, as all isolated RNA was reverse transcribed. Sequencing was performed with immunoSEQ multiplex PCR; in TCRdb, only in-frame clones are kept and a portion is missing. This sample has roughly 370,000 clones, with around 13% found just once. Sequencing was done on a sample of naive CD4+ T cells from blood. Receptors originate from a man in his thirties or forties in good health.

This clone showed up just a few times. The V and J genes are TRBV25-1 and TRBJ1-1, with 9 bases fitting TRBD1. The germline V gene encodes CDR1 MGHDK and CDR2 SYGVNS. The CDR3 runs to 14 residues. The J segment lost 10 bases and the V segment lost 4 bases, leaving 10 bases of the junction unmatched. The CDR3 region is CASSVKGQGRGAFF. The CDR3 region has the DNA TGTGCCAGCAGTGTGAAGGGACAGGGAAGGGGAGCTTTCTTT. Full variable domain (remainder filled in from reference TRBV25-1 and TRBJ1-1): EADIYQTPRYLVIGTGKKITLECSQTMGHDKMYWYQQDPGMELHLIHYSYGVNSTEKGDLSSESTVSRIRTEHFPLTLESARPSHTSQYLCASSVKGQGRGAFFGQGTRLTVV.

The rearrangement joins TRBV5-4 to TRBJ2-1; D is possibly TRBD1 (6 bases). CDR1 and CDR2 (germline): SGHNT, YYREEE (reference sequence). This CDR3 has 14 amino acids. V lost 7 bases, J lost 6 bases, and 17 bases lay in between. The CDR3 DNA is TGTGCCAGCGGCCCCAGGGGTAGGGTCAATGAGCAGTTCTTC. It is translated as CASGPRGRVNEQFF.

On this clone itself: At one of its ends the junction is not consistent with the germline gene, which may arise from a read error. The chain is built from TRBV10-2 and TRBJ1-5; D might be TRBD1 (6 bases). The germline V gene has CDR1 WSHSY and CDR2 SAAADI. CDR3 length equals 15 residues. The CDR3 DNA reads TGCGCCAGCAGTCAGTCGACAGGTTCCAATCAGCCCCAGCATTTT. Translation: CASSQSTGSNQPQHF.

The gene calls are TRBV6-6 and TRBJ1-3; D is undetermined. The V gene's germline CDR1 is MNHNY and CDR2 SVGAGI (reference sequence). The CDR3 extends over 10 amino acids. The V end was cut by 5 bases, the J end by 9 bases, with 5 bases between. The chain's CDR3 is CASSAATIYF. The CDR3 nucleotides are TGTGCCAGCAGTGCGGCCACCATATATTTT.

This clone was counted a few times. The gene calls are TRBV30 and TRBJ2-3; D is unresolved. With 0 bases removed from V and 0 bases from J, the gap between germline ends came to 13 bases. The germline V gene encodes CDR1 GTSNPN and CDR2 SVGIG (reference sequence). The CDR3 sequence is 16 residues long. The CDR3 is CAWSVLSSTSTDTQYF. CDR3 coding DNA: TGTGCCTGGAGTGTACTGTCCAGTACTAGCACAGATACGCAGTATTTT.

This clone turned up a few times. The chain carries TRBV19 and TRBJ2-2, with D possibly matching TRBD1 (6 bases). The CDR3 totals 16 residues. Germline values: CDR1 LNHDA, CDR2 SQIVND (reference sequence). The V and J ends lost 4 bases and 2 bases respectively, with 14 bases between them. Here the CDR3 DNA reads TGTGCCAGTAGTAGAGACAGGTTTCGCAACACCGGGGAGCTGTTTTTT. Translation: CASSRDRFRNTGELFF.

The V gene is TRBV5-6, the J gene TRBJ2-3, with a possible D match to TRBD2 (5 bases). Germline V gene sequence: CDR1 SGHDT, CDR2 YYEEEE. This CDR3 is 15 amino acids long. Deletions cut 6 bases from V and 2 bases from J, with 16 bases between. CDR3 coding DNA: TGTGCCAGCACCTCGGGGATTGAGCTCACAGATACGCAGTATTTT. The encoded protein is CASTSGIELTDTQYF.

The V and J genes are TRBV11-2 and TRBJ1-4; the D is unclear. The CDR3 spans 16 residues. V was clipped by 5 bases and J by 0 bases, with 13 bases between them. Germline V lookup: CDR1 SGHAT, CDR2 FQNNGV. The CDR3 loop is CASSRFGSPTNEKLFF. The CDR3 DNA sequence: TGTGCCAGCAGCAGGTTCGGGAGTCCAACTAATGAAAAACTGTTTTTT.

The chain employs TRBV4-3 and TRBJ1-2; D is uncertain. The CDR3 is 15 residues long. V dropped 0 bases and J dropped 2 bases, with 10 bases sitting between them. The germline gives CDR1 LGHNA, CDR2 YSLEER. The CDR3 nucleotides are TGCGCCAGCAGCCAAGAGGCGTTCGGGAACTATGGCTACACCTTC. Protein sequence: CASSQEAFGNYGYTF.

The chain combines TRBV6-5 with TRBJ2-5, with unresolved D. The CDR3 loop spans 12 amino acids. Germline CDR1 MNHEY, CDR2 SVGAGI. V was pared by 6 bases and J by 3 bases, with 8 bases between. As DNA, the CDR3 is TGTGCCAGCAGGTTTGGCGAAGAGACCCAGTACTTC. Residues: CASRFGEETQYF.

V is TRBV19 and J is TRBJ2-7; 8 positions match TRBD1. V was pared by 4 bases and J by 6 bases, with 5 bases of the junction left unmatched. The germline V gene encodes CDR1 LNHDA and CDR2 SQIVND (reference sequence). There are 13 residues in the CDR3. CDR3 sequence: CASSTRGPSEQYV. CDR3 DNA sequence: TGTGCCAGTAGTACCAGGGGGCCTTCCGAGCAGTACGTC.

The chain joins TRBV15 to TRBJ2-1; TRBD2 matches 9 bases. In germline, CDR1 is LNHNV, CDR2 YYDKDF (reference sequence). The CDR3 is made up of 15 amino acids. The junction had 3 bases not matched to a gene; V was cut back by 1 base and J by 5 bases. The CDR3 reads CATSRGLAGNNEQFF. CDR3 DNA sequence: TGTGCCACCAGCAGAGGCCTAGCGGGGAACAATGAGCAGTTCTTC.

There are a few counts of this clone. This rearrangement joins TRBV5-4 to TRBJ2-1, with D uncertain. The CDR3 has 13 amino acids. Deletions cut 0 bases from V and 5 bases from J, with 6 bases between. Germline V gives CDR1 SGHNT, CDR2 YYREEE (reference sequence). CDR3 coding DNA: TGTGCCAGCAGCTTGGCCCCAAACAATGAGCAGTTCTTC. Its translation: CASSLAPNNEQFF.

This clone has just a few counts. One end of the junction does not line up with germline, which may come from a read error. This chain joins TRBV9 and TRBJ1-4; D is undetermined. This CDR3 comprises 8 residues. Germline-derived CDR1 and CDR2 are SGDLS and YYNGEE. In nucleotides, the CDR3 is TGTGCCAGCACCATTCACCCCTTT. It specifies CASTIHPF.

V usage is TRBV7-2 and J usage is TRBJ2-1, with D uncertain. Trimming pared 4 bases from V and 0 bases from J, leaving 10 bases between. From germline, CDR1 is SGHTA and CDR2 FQGNSA. CDR3 size: 15 residues. The CDR3 protein is CASSSFQSSYNEQFF. The DNA of the CDR3 is TGTGCCAGCAGCTCATTTCAAAGCTCCTACAATGAGCAGTTCTTC. Combining the CDR3 with reference TRBV7-2 and TRBJ2-1 gives the whole variable domain GAGVSQSPSNKVTEKGKDVELRCDPISGHTALYWYRQSLGQGLEFLIYFQGNSAPDKSGLPSDRFSAERTGGSVSTLTIQRTQQEDSAVYLCASSSFQSSYNEQFFGPGTRLTVL.

The chain couples TRBV15 to TRBJ1-2; 7 bases fit TRBD1. The CDR3 loop spans 16 amino acids. Germline trimming cut 0 bases from V and 4 bases from J; bases unmatched to any gene: 8. The germline CDR1 and CDR2 sequences are LNHNV and YYDKDF (reference sequence). As DNA, the CDR3 is TGTGCCACCAGCAGAGATCAGTTGGACAGGCCCTATGGCTACACCTTC. The encoded protein is CATSRDQLDRPYGYTF.

V usage is TRBV30 and J usage is TRBJ2-1; the D gene is possibly TRBD2 (5 bases). The CDR3 is 16 residues long. The germline V and J ends were trimmed by 1 base and 4 bases, with 17 bases remaining between them. Germline values: CDR1 GTSNPN, CDR2 SVGIG (reference sequence). The CDR3 loop is CAWSALRERKYNEQFF. The CDR3 coding sequence is TGTGCCTGGAGTGCCCTGAGGGAGAGGAAGTACAATGAGCAGTTCTTC.

This chain joins TRBV9 and TRBJ1-2, with D maybe TRBD1 (5 bases). V shed 4 bases and J shed 3 bases, with 16 bases lying between them. This CDR3 spans 15 amino acids. Germline V lookup: CDR1 SGDLS, CDR2 YYNGEE. CDR3 amino acids: CASSPAAGGDYGYTF. CDR3 in DNA: TGTGCCAGCAGCCCCGCGGCCGGGGGGGACTATGGCTACACCTTC.

The rearrangement links TRBV10-3 to TRBJ2-7, with 8 bases fitting TRBD1. The germline V gene has CDR1 ENHRY and CDR2 SYGVKD. The CDR3 sequence is 14 residues long. V lost 8 bases and J lost 7; bases outside the gene matches: 13. The CDR3 sequence: CAIGTGTGLGEQYF. The CDR3 nucleotides are TGTGCCATCGGCACAGGGACAGGCCTAGGGGAGCAGTACTTC.

This clone has a handful of counts. At one of its ends the junction is not consistent with the germline gene, which may arise from a read error. The chain combines TRBV18 with TRBJ1-2; 7 bases agree with TRBD1. The CDR3 sequence is 15 residues long. Germline loops: CDR1 KGHSH, CDR2 LQKENI. The CDR3 loop reads CASSPRQGHNYGYTF. CDR3 bases: TGTGCCAGCTCGCCACGACAGGGCCATAACTATGGCTACACCTTC.

This clone was recorded a few times. CDR3 sequence reads: CASSQSGVNYGYTF. CDR3 bases: TGCGCCAGCAGCCAGTCCGGGGTTAACTATGGCTACACCTTC. This chain connects TRBV4-1 to TRBJ1-2; the D is unclear. Germline V gene data show CDR1 as MGHRA and CDR2 as YSYEKL. V lost 3 bases, J lost 1 base, and 9 bases lay in between. The CDR3 length is 14 residues.

This clone has just a few counts. This rearrangement joins TRBV29-1 to TRBJ2-6; D ambiguous. The CDR3 spans 12 residues. Germline CDR1 and CDR2: SQVTM and ANQGSEA. With 5 bases removed from V and 1 base from J, the gap between germline ends came to 3 bases. The DNA of the CDR3 is TGCAGCGTTAGATCTGGGGCCAACGTCCTGACTTTC. Amino acid sequence: CSVRSGANVLTF.